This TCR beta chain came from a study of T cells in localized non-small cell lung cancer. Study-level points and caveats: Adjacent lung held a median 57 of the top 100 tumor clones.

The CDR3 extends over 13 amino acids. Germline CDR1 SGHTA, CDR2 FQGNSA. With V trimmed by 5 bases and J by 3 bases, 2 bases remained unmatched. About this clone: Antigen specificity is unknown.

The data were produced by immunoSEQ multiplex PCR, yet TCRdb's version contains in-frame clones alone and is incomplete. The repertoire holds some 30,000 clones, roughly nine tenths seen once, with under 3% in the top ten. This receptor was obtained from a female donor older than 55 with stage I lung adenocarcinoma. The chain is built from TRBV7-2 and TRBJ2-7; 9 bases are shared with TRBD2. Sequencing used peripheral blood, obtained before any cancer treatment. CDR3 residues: CASSKREDYEQYF. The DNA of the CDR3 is TGTGCCAGCAGCAAGCGGGAGGACTACGAGCAGTACTTC.